This T cell receptor beta chain was obtained from a study of vaccination effects on CD4 cells after COVID-19. Worth noting for this clone: Its antigen is still unknown.

This CDR3 is built from 15 residues. The V gene lost 7 bases and the J gene lost 1 base, with 16 bases spanning the gap. The V gene's germline CDR1 is KGHSH and CDR2 LQKENI. The ViraFEST assay expanded antigen-specific CD4+ T cells with viral peptide pools before sequencing. Following 10 days of culture, CD4+ T cells were isolated. Absence of prior SARS-CoV-2 infection characterized the vaccine recipients, who showed negative nucleocapsid antibodies. A density of approximately 2 million PBMC per well was used; these cells were cultured with 9.5 to 10 IU/ml IL-2 and roughly 10 ug/ml peptides. Here immunoSEQ multiplex PCR was the method, and the copy in TCRdb shows in-frame clones only, minus some. The data contain under 55,000 clones, more than 70% of them singletons.

This sequence joins TRBV18 and TRBJ1-1; weak D call: TRBD1 (5 bases). The receptor was derived from a human donor who received a COVID-19 vaccine. The specimen was CD4+ T cells from PBMCs cultured with HCoV-OC43 spike peptides, collected before COVID-19 vaccination. Subset meaning: HCoV-OC43 spike overlapping peptide pool stimulation. The CDR3 DNA reads as TGTGCCAGCTGCCGCGAGGGGCCGGAGAACACTGAAGCTTTCTTT. Protein: CASCREGPENTEAFF.